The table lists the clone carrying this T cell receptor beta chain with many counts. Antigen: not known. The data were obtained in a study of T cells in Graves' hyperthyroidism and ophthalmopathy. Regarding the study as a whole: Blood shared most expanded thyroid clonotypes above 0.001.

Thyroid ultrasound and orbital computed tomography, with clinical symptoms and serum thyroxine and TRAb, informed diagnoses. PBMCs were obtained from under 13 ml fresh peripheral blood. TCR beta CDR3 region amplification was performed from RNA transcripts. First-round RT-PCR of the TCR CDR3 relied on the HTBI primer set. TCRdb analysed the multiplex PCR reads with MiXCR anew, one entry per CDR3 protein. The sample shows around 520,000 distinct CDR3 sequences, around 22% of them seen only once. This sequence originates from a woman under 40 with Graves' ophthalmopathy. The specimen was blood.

This CDR3 is CASSPRDPKNIQYF. CDR3 bases: TGTGCCAGCAGCCCCCGGGACCCCAAAAACATTCAGTACTTC. The chain combines TRBV7-8 with TRBJ2-4; the D call may be TRBD1 or TRBD2 (5 bases each). Germline V CDR1 and CDR2: SGHVS, FQNEAQ. V lost 5 bases to trimming and J lost 2 bases, with 10 bases between them. The CDR3 sequence is 14 residues long.